This T cell receptor (beta chain) stems from a study of T cell responses to AZD1222 COVID-19 vaccine. Study context: Second-dose recipients at about 4 or about 12 weeks were treated as one pooled group.

General study points: Without day 14 samples, only post-peak T cell repertoires were studied. The donors showed a predominance of white British ancestry and of females, with possible underestimation of clonal diversity.

Sequencing used immunoSEQ multiplex PCR; TCRdb keeps in-frame clones, though not all of them. Of approximately 140,000 clones listed, about 93% were seen once; the top ten hold under 2%. Trimming took 0 bases from V and 1 from J; bases not matched to a gene: 8. CDR3 length: 18 amino acids. CDR1 MGHRA and CDR2 YSYEKL come from the germline V gene. Concerning this clone: Its matching antigen is unknown.

This TCR derives from an adult in good health. The sample consisted of peripheral blood, taken on day 0 of AZD1222 vaccination. The chain carries TRBV4-1 and TRBJ1-2; 10 bases line up with TRBD1. CDR3 sequence (DNA): TGCGCCAGCAGCCAAGATGGGACAGGGGCCTGGGGTAACTATGGCTACACCTTC. This encodes CASSQDGTGAWGNYGYTF.